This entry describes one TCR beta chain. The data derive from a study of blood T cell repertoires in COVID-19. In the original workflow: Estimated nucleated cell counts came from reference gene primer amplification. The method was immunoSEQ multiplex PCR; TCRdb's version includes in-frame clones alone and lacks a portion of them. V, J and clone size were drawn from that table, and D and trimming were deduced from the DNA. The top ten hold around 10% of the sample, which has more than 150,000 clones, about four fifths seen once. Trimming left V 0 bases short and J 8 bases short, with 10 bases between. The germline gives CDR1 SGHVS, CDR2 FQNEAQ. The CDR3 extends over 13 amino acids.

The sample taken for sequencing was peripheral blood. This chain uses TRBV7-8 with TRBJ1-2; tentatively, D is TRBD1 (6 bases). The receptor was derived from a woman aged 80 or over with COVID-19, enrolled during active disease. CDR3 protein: CASSLATGHGYTF. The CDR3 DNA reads TGTGCCAGCAGCTTAGCGACAGGTCACGGCTACACCTTC.